The 22 T cell receptor beta chains reported below all come from one sample, sequenced in a study of control samples from healthy donors and cancer patients. Method: immunoSEQ multiplex PCR; TCRdb's copy keeps in-frame clones and lacks some. This table has approximately 99,000 clones, roughly 79% appearing once. The sequencing input was blood. These receptor sequences come from a man younger than 30 in good health.

V and J are TRBV28 and TRBJ2-5; no clear D. The CDR3 extends over 14 amino acids. Trimming shortened V by 2 bases and J by 5 bases, and 12 bases separated the two germline ends. Germline V gene lookup returns CDR1 MDHEN and CDR2 SYDVKM. As DNA, the CDR3 is TGTGCCAGCAGTTTAACCGAGACCGGGGAGACCCAGTACTTC. This gives the protein CASSLTETGETQYF.

The V and J genes are TRBV13 and TRBJ1-4; D gene uncertain. Germline V gene lookup returns CDR1 PRHDT and CDR2 FYEKMQ (reference sequence). The CDR3 is 12 amino acids. V was pared by 3 bases and J by 8 bases, with 7 bases between. The CDR3 loop reads CASSFLSEKLFF. CDR3 coding DNA: TGTGCCAGCAGCTTCTTGTCGGAAAAACTGTTTTTT.

This clone turned up a few times. The rearrangement uses TRBV9 and TRBJ1-5; D perhaps matches TRBD1 (5 bases). CDR3 length: 13 residues. The germline CDR1 and CDR2 sequences are SGDLS and YYNGEE. V lost 3 bases and J 7 bases, leaving 11 bases between the germline ends. In DNA form, the CDR3 reads TGTGCCAGCAGCGGGGGGGATAGGCAGCCCCAGCATTTT. Its protein is CASSGGDRQPQHF.

The chain uses TRBV9 and TRBJ1-3, with D possibly matching TRBD1 (5 bases). Germline CDR1 and CDR2: SGDLS and YYNGEE. The V gene lost 3 bases and the J gene lost 0 bases, with 13 bases spanning the gap. This CDR3 region has 16 residues. The CDR3 DNA reads TGTGCCAGCAGCGAGTGGGGCAGTCGCTCTGGAAACACCATATATTTT. It specifies CASSEWGSRSGNTIYF.

This chain uses TRBV7-8 with TRBJ2-1; 10 bases are a match to TRBD2. V dropped 3 bases and J dropped 2; count of bases not matched to a gene: 10. The CDR3 is made up of 18 amino acids. In germline, CDR1 is SGHVS, CDR2 FQNEAQ. Here the CDR3 DNA reads TGTGCCAGCAGCTTGCGGACTAGCGGATCCACCACCTACAATGAGCAGTTCTTC. Protein sequence: CASSLRTSGSTTYNEQFF.

The genes are TRBV9 and TRBJ1-3, with D possibly matching TRBD1 (6 bases). V was cut by 4 bases and J by 0 bases, with 11 bases left in between. This CDR3 is built from 15 residues. Per the germline V gene, CDR1 is SGDLS and CDR2 is YYNGEE. The CDR3 nucleotides are TGTGCCAGCAGCCTGGACAGTTCCTCTGGAAACACCATATATTTT. It encodes CASSLDSSSGNTIYF.

The chain uses TRBV2 and TRBJ1-5; a possible D gene is TRBD1 (6 bases). In germline, CDR1 is SNHLY, CDR2 FYNNEI. The CDR3 is made up of 15 amino acids. V was trimmed by 6 bases and J by 2 bases, leaving 14 bases between them. CDR3 coding DNA: TGTGCCAGCAGCGCGACAGGAATTGGCAATCAGCCCCAGCATTTT. The encoded protein is CASSATGIGNQPQHF.

This chain joins TRBV30 and TRBJ1-1; D gene uncertain. The CDR3 is 14 residues long. From germline, CDR1 is GTSNPN and CDR2 SVGIG (reference sequence). V lost 5 bases and J 5 bases, leaving 18 bases between the germline ends. DNA for the CDR3: TGTGCCTGGGGACGTGCCGGGATGGTTACTGAAGCTTTCTTT. Its translation is CAWGRAGMVTEAFF.

The gene calls are TRBV2 and TRBJ2-5; the match to TRBD1 covers 9 bases. CDR3 size: 15 residues. Per the germline V gene, CDR1 is SNHLY and CDR2 is FYNNEI. J gave up 3 bases and V 3 bases, and 5 bases lay outside the gene matches. CDR3 sequence: CASSDPGQGKETQYF. The CDR3 bases are TGTGCCAGCAGTGACCCGGGACAGGGAAAAGAGACCCAGTACTTC.

V gene TRBV6-5 combines with J gene TRBJ1-5; unclear D gene. The ends were cut back, 3 bases at V and 0 bases at J, with 9 bases in the middle. Germline assignment: CDR1 MNHEY and CDR2 SVGAGI. This CDR3 has 15 amino acids. CDR3 region: CASSYRIDSNQPQHF. In DNA form, the CDR3 reads TGTGCCAGCAGTTATAGGATAGATAGCAATCAGCCCCAGCATTTT.

The chain couples TRBV21-1 to TRBJ2-2; the D call of TRBD1 is as the table states it, not checked on the DNA. TRBV21-1 is tagged as a pseudogene. CDR3 length equals 20 residues. The CDR3 nucleotides are TGTGCCAGCAGCAAAGGACATGGGCCAGCCCCTAAAATTTACACCGGGGAGCTGTTTTTT. Translated, it gives CASSKGHGPAPKIYTGELFF.

Only one count was recorded for this clone. The chain employs TRBV7-9 and TRBJ1-4; 7 bases agree with TRBD1. V trimming: 4 bases; J trimming: 6 bases; junction bases outside the gene matches: 8. The CDR3 length is 15 residues. Germline V CDR1 and CDR2: SEHNR, FQNEAQ (reference sequence). CDR3 in amino acids: CASSSLRQGYEKLFF. In nucleotides, the CDR3 is TGTGCCAGCAGCTCCCTACGACAGGGCTATGAAAAACTGTTTTTT.

The chain employs TRBV2 and TRBJ2-2; 7 bases align to TRBD2. Germline V gene sequence: CDR1 SNHLY, CDR2 FYNNEI. The CDR3 is 16 amino acids. V lost 0 bases to trimming and J lost 0 bases; unmatched junction nucleotides: 1. The CDR3 loop reads CASSEAGRPNTGELFF. CDR3 in DNA: TGTGCCAGCAGTGAAGCCGGGAGGCCGAACACCGGGGAGCTGTTTTTT.

The CDR3 spells CSAREEEQYF. DNA for the CDR3: TGCAGTGCCAGGGAAGAGGAGCAGTACTTC. The chain has TRBV20-1 and TRBJ2-7; possibly TRBD1 for D (5 bases). The CDR3 is made up of 10 amino acids. V was shortened by 6 bases and J by 7 bases, with 10 bases between the two germline ends. Germline V gene lookup returns CDR1 DFQATT and CDR2 SNEGSKA (reference sequence).

The chain joins TRBV5-1 to TRBJ2-3, with TRBD2 matching 8 bases. The ends lost 4 bases at V and 2 bases at J; junction bases unmatched: 12. The CDR3 has 17 residues. Germline loops: CDR1 SGHRS, CDR2 YFSETQ. The DNA for the CDR3 is TGCGCCAGCAGCAAAGGGGAGCTAGCGGGCCCCACAGATACGCAGTATTTT. Amino acid sequence: CASSKGELAGPTDTQYF.

The chain uses TRBV2 and TRBJ2-7; TRBD1 or TRBD2 may be the D gene (6 bases each). V shed 7 bases and J shed 6 bases, with 13 bases lying between them. Germline assignment: CDR1 SNHLY and CDR2 FYNNEI. This CDR3 contains 12 residues. In DNA form, the CDR3 reads TGTGCCAGCAAGGAGGGGGGACTCGAGCAGTACGTC. Protein product: CASKEGGLEQYV.

The rearrangement joins TRBV27 to TRBJ2-3; D is undetermined. Germline CDR1 MNHEY, CDR2 SMNVEV (reference sequence). V shed 6 bases and J shed 4 bases, with 11 bases lying between them. The CDR3 runs to 13 residues. This chain's CDR3 is CASRRTSADTQYF. The CDR3 DNA follows: TGTGCCAGCAGGCGGACCTCGGCAGATACGCAGTATTTT.

The rearrangement uses TRBV3-1 (or the pseudogene TRBV3-2) and TRBJ1-6; D remains ambiguous. Germline loops: CDR1 LGHDT, CDR2 YNNKEL (reference sequence). The CDR3 covers 14 residues. The V end was cut by 4 bases, the J end by 7 bases, with 11 bases between. CDR3 sequence: CASSLLTHNSPLHF. CDR3 nucleotides: TGTGCCAGCAGCCTTTTAACTCACAATTCACCCCTCCACTTT.

This chain uses TRBV14 with TRBJ1-2, with D unresolved. This CDR3 is 13 amino acids long. V lost 3 bases and J 12 bases, leaving 17 bases between the germline ends. CDR1 and CDR2 from the germline V gene are SGHDN and FVKESK. The DNA for the CDR3 is TGTGCCAGCAGCCAGTACACGGACTTAGTAGACACCTTC. Its protein product is CASSQYTDLVDTF.

The chain joins TRBV13 to TRBJ1-1; possible D gene TRBD1, 5 bases. V lost 6 bases and J 5 bases, leaving 10 bases between the germline ends. Germline V gene lookup returns CDR1 PRHDT and CDR2 FYEKMQ (reference sequence). This CDR3 contains 12 residues. The CDR3 loop is CASSPGQTEAFF. The CDR3 bases are TGTGCCAGCAGTCCAGGGCAAACTGAAGCTTTCTTT.

The chain joins TRBV7-9 to TRBJ2-5, with D possibly being TRBD1 (6 bases). Germline loops: CDR1 SEHNR, CDR2 FQNEAQ (reference sequence). This CDR3 is 13 amino acids long. The ends were cut back, 7 bases at V and 9 bases at J, with 18 bases in the middle. CDR3 protein: CASTLVSSGAQYF. CDR3 coding DNA: TGTGCCAGCACCCTAGTGAGTTCAGGGGCCCAGTACTTC.

V is TRBV30 and J is TRBJ1-1, with D unclear. Germline V gives CDR1 GTSNPN, CDR2 SVGIG (reference sequence). There are 13 residues in the CDR3. The V and J ends lost 3 bases and 1 base respectively, with 9 bases between them. The CDR3 protein is CAWRRYANTEAFF. The CDR3 bases are TGTGCCTGGAGGCGTTACGCGAACACTGAAGCTTTCTTT.